Sequencing of this T cell receptor beta chain was carried out in a study of shared T cell receptors in the human thymus. The V end lost 3 bases, the J end lost 6 bases, and 14 bases lay between the germline ends. This CDR3 has 15 amino acids. Germline V CDR1 and CDR2: LGHNA, YSLEER. Some clones are missing from TCRdb's copy, which holds only in-frame ones; the method was immunoSEQ multiplex PCR. The sample comprises some 640,000 clones, around 87% of which are singletons, and over 0.008% rests with the top ten. In addition, the sample was reused for a study of human thymus T cells. That paper notes: Each of the donors was a healthy Finnish infant who was undergoing open corrective cardiac surgery for congenital heart defects. It looked as if thymic and blood repertoires used V and J genes in a biased way. Related studies noted strongly shared thymic repertoires across unrelated people.

The sequence was collected from a boy under two years old with a congenital heart defect. The material sequenced was thymocytes. The rearrangement uses TRBV4-3 and TRBJ2-2; D is ambiguous. The CDR3 DNA follows: TGCGCCAGCAGCCAGATTGGAGAATGGGCCGGGGAGCTGTTTTTT. It encodes CASSQIGEWAGELFF.